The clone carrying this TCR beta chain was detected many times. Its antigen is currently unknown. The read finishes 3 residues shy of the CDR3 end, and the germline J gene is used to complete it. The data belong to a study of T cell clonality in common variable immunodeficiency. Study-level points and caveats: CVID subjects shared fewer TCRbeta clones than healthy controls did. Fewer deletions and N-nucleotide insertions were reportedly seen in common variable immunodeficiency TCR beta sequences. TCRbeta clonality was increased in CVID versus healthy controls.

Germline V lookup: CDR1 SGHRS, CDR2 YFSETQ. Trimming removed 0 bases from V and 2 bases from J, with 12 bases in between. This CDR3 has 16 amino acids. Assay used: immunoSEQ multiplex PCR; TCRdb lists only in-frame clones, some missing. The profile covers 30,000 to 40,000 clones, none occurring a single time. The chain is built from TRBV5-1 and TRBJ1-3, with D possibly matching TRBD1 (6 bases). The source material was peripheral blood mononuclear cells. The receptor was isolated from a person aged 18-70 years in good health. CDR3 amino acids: CASSLAQGRPGNTIYF. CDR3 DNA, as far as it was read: TGCGCCAGCAGCTTGGCGCAGGGGAGGCCTGGAAACACC.